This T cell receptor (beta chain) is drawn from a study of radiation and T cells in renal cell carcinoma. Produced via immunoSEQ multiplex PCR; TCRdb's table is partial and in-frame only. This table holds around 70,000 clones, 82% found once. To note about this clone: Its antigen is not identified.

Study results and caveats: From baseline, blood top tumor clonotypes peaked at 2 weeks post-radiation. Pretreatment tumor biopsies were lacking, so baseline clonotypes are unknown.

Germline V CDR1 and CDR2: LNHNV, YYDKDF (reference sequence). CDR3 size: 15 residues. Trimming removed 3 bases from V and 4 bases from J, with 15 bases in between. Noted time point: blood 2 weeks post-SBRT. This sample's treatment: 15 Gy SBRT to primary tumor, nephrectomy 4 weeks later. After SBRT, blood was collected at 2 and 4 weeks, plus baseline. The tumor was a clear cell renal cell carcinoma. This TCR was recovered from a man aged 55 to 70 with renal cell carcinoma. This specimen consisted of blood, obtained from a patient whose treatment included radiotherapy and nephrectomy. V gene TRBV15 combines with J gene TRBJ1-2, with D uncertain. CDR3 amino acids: CATSSFAGPVYGYTF. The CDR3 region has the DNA TGTGCCACCAGCAGCTTTGCAGGACCCGTCTATGGCTACACCTTC.